The 14 T cell receptor beta chains below all came from one sample that was sequenced in a study of patients and donors after allogeneic stem cell transplantation. Via MiXCR, TCRdb re-called the RT-PCR reads, giving one row per CDR3 protein. The repertoire holds hundreds of thousands of distinct CDR3 sequences, about a sixth seen once, with less than 9.5% in the top ten. Material for sequencing was blood, either unsorted or a sorted T cell fraction (not recorded which). These TCRs come from a human donor who was either an allogeneic HSCT recipient or a stem cell or donor lymphocyte infusion donor (not recorded which). It is not recorded whose cells these are; they may come from a transplant donor.

This clonotype was counted between two and nine times. V is TRBV12-3 or TRBV12-4 and J is TRBJ1-2; D is ambiguous. Trimming took 5 bases from V and 6 from J, leaving 10 bases between them. This CDR3 has 12 residues. The CDR3 region is CASSSDAHGYTF. The CDR3 region has the DNA TGTGCCAGCAGTAGTGACGCGCATGGCTACACCTTC.

This clonotype was counted only a few times. This chain links TRBV6-2 or TRBV6-3 with TRBJ2-4; maybe TRBD1 (6 bases). This CDR3 is 15 amino acids long. The germline V gene encodes CDR1 MNHEY and CDR2 SVGEGT. Trimming took 4 bases from V and 0 from J, leaving 10 bases between them. The DNA for the CDR3 is TGTGCCAGCAGTTCCCGGGACAAAGCCAAAAACATTCAGTACTTC. This gives the protein CASSSRDKAKNIQYF.

This clonotype was picked up many times. J is TRBJ2-1 and V is TRBV7-6; 10 nucleotides agree with TRBD2. V shed 4 bases, J shed 8 bases, and the junction held 14 bases outside the gene matches. The CDR3 is 17 residues long. Per the germline V gene, CDR1 is SGHVS and CDR2 is FNYEAQ. CDR3 region: CASSYKPTGLALHEQFF. The DNA for the CDR3 is TGTGCCAGCAGCTACAAACCGACGGGACTAGCGCTCCATGAGCAGTTCTTC.

The chain carries TRBV9 and TRBJ1-2, with TRBD1 matching over 9 bases. The CDR3 is made up of 14 amino acids. J was trimmed by 4 bases and V by 0 bases; bases with no gene match: 1. Germline V lookup: CDR1 SGDLS, CDR2 YYNGEE. This CDR3 reads CASSVATGGYGYTF. Written as DNA, the CDR3 is TGTGCCAGCAGCGTAGCGACAGGGGGCTATGGCTACACCTTC.

This clonotype was observed at least ten times. This chain uses TRBV12-3 or TRBV12-4 with TRBJ1-2, with 10 positions matching TRBD1. Trimming at V came to 4 bases and at J to 4 bases, leaving 9 bases not matched to a gene. This CDR3 contains 16 residues. As DNA, the CDR3 is TGTGCCAGCAGTTCCACGACAGGGGGCTGGTCCTATGGCTACACCTTC. Translating gives CASSSTTGGWSYGYTF.

The chain is built from TRBV12-3 or TRBV12-4 and TRBJ1-2; maybe TRBD1 (5 bases). The CDR3 is 15 amino acids. V gave up 9 bases and J gave up 5 bases, with 22 bases separating them. CDR3 coding DNA: TGTGCCAGTTCCCGGGGGTCAATTTCTCTTTATGGCTACACCTTC. Its translation is CASSRGSISLYGYTF.

This clonotype was seen more than once but under ten times. The rearrangement joins TRBV29-1 to TRBJ2-7; 7 bases match TRBD2. The germline CDR1 and CDR2 sequences are SQVTM and ANQGSEA. The V segment lost 6 bases and the J segment 4 bases; nucleotides outside the gene matches: 9. This CDR3 contains 13 residues. The CDR3 nucleotides read TGCAGCGTGAGGACTAGTGACGGATACGAGCAGTACTTC. Amino acid sequence: CSVRTSDGYEQYF.

This CDR3 reads CASSPLSGGPYEQYF. DNA for the CDR3: TGTGCCAGCAGCCCACTCTCGGGGGGACCCTACGAGCAGTACTTC. The chain has TRBV7-8 and TRBJ2-7, with 7 positions matching TRBD2. V trimming: 5 bases; J trimming: 2 bases; junction bases outside the gene matches: 9. The germline gives CDR1 SGHVS, CDR2 FQNEAQ. The CDR3 consists of 15 residues.

V is TRBV25-1 and J is TRBJ2-2; D is unresolved. The CDR3 has 16 amino acids. The germline V and J ends were trimmed by 4 bases and 3 bases, with 15 bases remaining between them. CDR1 is MGHDK and CDR2 is SYGVNS in the germline V gene. The CDR3 region is CASSALSGSHTGELFF. The CDR3 region has the DNA TGTGCCAGCAGTGCCCTCTCCGGGTCCCACACCGGGGAGCTGTTTTTT.

The chain combines TRBV4-2 with TRBJ2-5; the D gene is possibly TRBD2 (5 bases). V dropped 1 base and J dropped 5 bases, with 26 bases sitting between them. CDR1 and CDR2 from the germline V gene are LGHNA and YNFKEQ. This CDR3 is built from 19 residues. The CDR3 loop is CASSQGPRPPGNWLETQYF. CDR3 DNA: TGTGCCAGCAGCCAAGGCCCCCGCCCCCCCGGGAATTGGCTTGAGACCCAGTACTTC.

This sequence joins TRBV12-5 and TRBJ2-2; D call uncertain. This CDR3 region has 15 residues. The germline V and J ends were trimmed by 6 bases and 1 base, with 12 bases remaining between them. CDR1 and CDR2 (germline): LGHNT, FRNRAP. The CDR3 region has the DNA TGTGCTAGTGGCCCCGGAAAGAAGAACACCGGGGAGCTGTTTTTT. This encodes CASGPGKKNTGELFF.

This sequence joins TRBV18 and TRBJ1-1; D call uncertain. Germline V lookup: CDR1 KGHSH, CDR2 LQKENI. The CDR3 runs 15 residues. The V and J ends lost 3 bases and 3 bases respectively, with 14 bases between them. This CDR3 reads CASSPTNRDYTEAFF. The CDR3 region has the DNA TGTGCCAGCTCACCTACCAATAGGGATTACACTGAAGCTTTCTTT.

This clonotype was recorded at least ten times. This chain uses TRBV2 with TRBJ1-5; 9 bases are shared with TRBD1. V gave up 4 bases and J gave up 0 bases; unmatched junction bases: 10. The germline gives CDR1 SNHLY, CDR2 FYNNEI. This CDR3 is built from 18 residues. CDR3 nucleotide sequence: TGTGCCAGCAGTGTGGACAGGGGAAAGGCTTATAGCAATCAGCCCCAGCATTTT. The encoded protein is CASSVDRGKAYSNQPQHF.

The CDR3: CASSRQDTYNTGELFF. The DNA of the CDR3 is TGTGCCAGCAGTAGACAGGATACGTATAACACCGGGGAGCTGTTTTTT. The chain combines TRBV27 with TRBJ2-2, with D possibly TRBD1 on 6 matching bases. The CDR3 loop spans 16 amino acids. V gave up 5 bases and J gave up 2 bases, with 15 bases separating them. CDR1 MNHEY and CDR2 SMNVEV come from the germline V gene (reference sequence).